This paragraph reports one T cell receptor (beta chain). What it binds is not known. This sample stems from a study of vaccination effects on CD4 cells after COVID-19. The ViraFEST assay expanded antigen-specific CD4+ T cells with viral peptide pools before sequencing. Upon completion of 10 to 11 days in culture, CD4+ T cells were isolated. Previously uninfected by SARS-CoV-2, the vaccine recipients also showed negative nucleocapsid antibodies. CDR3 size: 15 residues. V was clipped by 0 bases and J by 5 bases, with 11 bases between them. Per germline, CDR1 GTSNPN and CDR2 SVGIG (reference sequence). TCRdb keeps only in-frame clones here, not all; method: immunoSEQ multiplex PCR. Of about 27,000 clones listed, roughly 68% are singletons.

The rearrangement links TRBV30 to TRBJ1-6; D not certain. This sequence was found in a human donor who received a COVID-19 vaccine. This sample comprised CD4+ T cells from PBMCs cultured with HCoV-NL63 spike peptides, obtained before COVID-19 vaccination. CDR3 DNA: TGTGCCTGGAGTGTACTCCGGACCAATAATTCACCCCTCCACTTT. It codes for CAWSVLRTNNSPLHF.